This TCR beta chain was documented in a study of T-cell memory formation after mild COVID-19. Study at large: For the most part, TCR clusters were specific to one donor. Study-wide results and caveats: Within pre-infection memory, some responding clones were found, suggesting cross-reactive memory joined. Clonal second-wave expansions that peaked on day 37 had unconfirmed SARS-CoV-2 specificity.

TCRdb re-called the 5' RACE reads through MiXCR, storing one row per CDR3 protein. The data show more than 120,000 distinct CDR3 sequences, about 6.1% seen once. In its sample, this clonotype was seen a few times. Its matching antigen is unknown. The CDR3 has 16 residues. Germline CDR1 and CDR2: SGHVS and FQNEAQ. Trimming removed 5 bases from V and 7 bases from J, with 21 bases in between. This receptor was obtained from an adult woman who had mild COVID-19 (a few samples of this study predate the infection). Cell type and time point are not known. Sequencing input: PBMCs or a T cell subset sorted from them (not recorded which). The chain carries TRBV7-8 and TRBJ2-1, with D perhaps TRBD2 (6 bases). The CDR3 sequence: CASSIVRARGTNEQFF. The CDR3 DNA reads TGTGCCAGCAGCATAGTGAGGGCTCGCGGGACGAATGAGCAGTTCTTC.